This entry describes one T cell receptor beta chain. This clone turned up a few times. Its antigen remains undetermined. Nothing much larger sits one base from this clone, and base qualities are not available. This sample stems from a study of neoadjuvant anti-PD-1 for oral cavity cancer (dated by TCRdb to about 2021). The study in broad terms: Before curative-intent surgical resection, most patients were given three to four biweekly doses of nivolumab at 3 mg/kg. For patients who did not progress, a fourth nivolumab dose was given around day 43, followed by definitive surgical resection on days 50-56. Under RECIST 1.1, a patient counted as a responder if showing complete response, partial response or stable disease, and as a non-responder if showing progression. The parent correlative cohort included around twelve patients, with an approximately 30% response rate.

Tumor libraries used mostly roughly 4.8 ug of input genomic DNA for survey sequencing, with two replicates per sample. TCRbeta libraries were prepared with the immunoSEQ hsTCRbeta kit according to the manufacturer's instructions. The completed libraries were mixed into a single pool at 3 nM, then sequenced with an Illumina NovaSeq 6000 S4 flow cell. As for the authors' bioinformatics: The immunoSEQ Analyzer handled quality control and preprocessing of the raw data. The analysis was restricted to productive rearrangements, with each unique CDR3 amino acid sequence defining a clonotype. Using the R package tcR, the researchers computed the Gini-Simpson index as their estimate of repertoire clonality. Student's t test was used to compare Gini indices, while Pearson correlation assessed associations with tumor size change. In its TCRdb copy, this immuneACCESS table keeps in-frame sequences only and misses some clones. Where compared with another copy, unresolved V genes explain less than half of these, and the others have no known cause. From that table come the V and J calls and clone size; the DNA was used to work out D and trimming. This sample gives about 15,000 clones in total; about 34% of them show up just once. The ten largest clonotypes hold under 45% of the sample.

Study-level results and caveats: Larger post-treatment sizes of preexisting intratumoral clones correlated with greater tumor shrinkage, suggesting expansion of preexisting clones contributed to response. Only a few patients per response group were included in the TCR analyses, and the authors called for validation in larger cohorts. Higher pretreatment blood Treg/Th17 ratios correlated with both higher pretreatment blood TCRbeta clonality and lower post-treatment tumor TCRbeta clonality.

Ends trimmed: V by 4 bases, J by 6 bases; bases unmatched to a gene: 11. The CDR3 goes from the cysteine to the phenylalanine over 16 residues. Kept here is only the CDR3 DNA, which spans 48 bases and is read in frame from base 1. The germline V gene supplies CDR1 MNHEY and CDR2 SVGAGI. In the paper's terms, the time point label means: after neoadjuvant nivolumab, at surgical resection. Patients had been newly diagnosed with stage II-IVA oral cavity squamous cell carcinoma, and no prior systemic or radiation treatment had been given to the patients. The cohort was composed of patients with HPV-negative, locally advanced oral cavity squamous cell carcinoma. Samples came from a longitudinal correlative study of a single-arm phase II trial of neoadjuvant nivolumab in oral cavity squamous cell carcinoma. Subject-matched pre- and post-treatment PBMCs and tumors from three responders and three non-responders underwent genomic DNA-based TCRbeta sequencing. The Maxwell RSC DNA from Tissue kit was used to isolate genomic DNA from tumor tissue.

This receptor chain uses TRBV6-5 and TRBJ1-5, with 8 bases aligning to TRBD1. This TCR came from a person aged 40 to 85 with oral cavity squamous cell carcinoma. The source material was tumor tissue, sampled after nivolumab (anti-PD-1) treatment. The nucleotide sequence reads TGTGCCAGCAGTTCCCACCGACAGGGGAAAGGTCAGCCCCAGCATTTT. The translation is CASSSHRQGKGQPQHF.